One sample yielded the 17 T cell receptor beta chains listed below, sequenced in a study of T cells in Graves' hyperthyroidism and ophthalmopathy. Researchers took RNA transcripts and amplified the TCR beta CDR3 regions from them. Researchers ran a first-round RT-PCR on the TCR CDR3 using the HTBI primer set. TCRdb re-called the multiplex PCR reads through MiXCR, storing one row per CDR3 protein. The sample holds some 500,000 distinct CDR3 sequences, around 22% seen once. The sample was blood. The receptor source for this set is a woman aged 25 to 39 with Graves' ophthalmopathy.

At least ten counts were recorded for this clonotype. The genes are TRBV2 and TRBJ1-1; TRBD1 might be the D (5 bases). The germline CDR1 and CDR2 sequences are SNHLY and FYNNEI. This CDR3 contains 13 residues. V was pared by 3 bases and J by 1 base, with 6 bases between. Written as DNA, the CDR3 is TGTGCCAGCAGTGACGACAGGAACACTGAAGCTTTCTTT. Amino acid sequence: CASSDDRNTEAFF.

The chain recombines TRBV12-3 or TRBV12-4 with TRBJ2-7; 9 bases are shared with TRBD1. The CDR3 contains 15 residues. Losses at the gene ends were 4 bases for V and 2 bases for J; bases not matched to a gene: 6. CDR3 sequence (DNA): TGTGCCAGCAGTTCCCGGGACAGGGAACCCTACGAGCAGTACTTC. Its protein product is CASSSRDREPYEQYF.

The rearrangement joins TRBV20-1 to TRBJ2-7; 9 nucleotides align to TRBD2. The length of the CDR3 is 14 residues. Germline values: CDR1 DFQATT, CDR2 SNEGSKA (reference sequence). The V gene end was trimmed by 1 base and the J gene end by 4 bases; junction bases not matched to a gene: 5. The CDR3 spells CSARGTSVWYEQYF. The CDR3 DNA reads as TGCAGTGCTAGAGGGACTAGCGTTTGGTACGAGCAGTACTTC.

The gene calls are TRBV27 and TRBJ1-1, with no clear D. CDR1 and CDR2 from the germline V gene are MNHEY and SMNVEV (reference sequence). CDR3 size: 15 residues. Deletions cut 5 bases from V and 0 bases from J, with 13 bases between. This chain's CDR3 is CASSPRRVVNTEAFF. The CDR3 DNA sequence: TGTGCCAGCAGTCCTCGCCGGGTGGTGAACACTGAAGCTTTCTTT.

This clonotype was observed many times. This chain connects TRBV7-9 to TRBJ2-2, with TRBD1 as a possible D gene (6 bases). The germline V gene encodes CDR1 SEHNR and CDR2 FQNEAQ (reference sequence). Trimming stripped 3 bases from V and 6 bases from J, with 11 bases between. The CDR3 has 14 residues. In DNA, the CDR3 is TGTGCCAGCAGCTTCACAGGGAGAGCCGGGGAGCTGTTTTTT. Amino acid sequence: CASSFTGRAGELFF.

This clonotype was recorded at least ten times. V usage is TRBV11-2 and J usage is TRBJ2-3, with D perhaps TRBD2 (6 bases). The CDR3 totals 18 residues. Looked up from germline, CDR1 is SGHAT and CDR2 is FQNNGV. V was shortened by 5 bases and J by 4 bases, with 25 bases between the two germline ends. The CDR3 DNA follows: TGTGCCAGCAGCCTCACCTTCGGGACTCTCGTCCGACCAGATACGCAGTATTTT. Residues: CASSLTFGTLVRPDTQYF.

This clonotype has at least ten counts. The chain uses TRBV7-2 and TRBJ2-7; TRBD1 matches 9 bases. This CDR3 spans 15 amino acids. CDR1 and CDR2 from the germline V gene are SGHTA and FQGNSA. With 5 bases clipped from V and 2 bases from J, the junction kept 7 bases outside the gene matches. CDR3 nucleotides: TGTGCCAGCAGCGAGGACAGGGGTGGTACCTACGAGCAGTACTTC. It yields the protein CASSEDRGGTYEQYF.

This clonotype was observed at least ten times. This chain connects TRBV12-3 or TRBV12-4 to TRBJ2-3; no reliable D call. Trimming removed 1 base from V and 7 bases from J, with 0 bases in between. This CDR3 spans 10 amino acids. In DNA, the CDR3 is TGTGCCAGCAGTTTAGATACGCAGTATTTT. It translates to CASSLDTQYF.

This clonotype was counted only a few times. The rearrangement uses TRBV20-1 and TRBJ2-5; 8 bases are a match to TRBD1. This CDR3 region has 14 residues. Germline assignment: CDR1 DFQATT and CDR2 SNEGSKA (reference sequence). V trimming: 5 bases; J trimming: 4 bases; junction bases outside the gene matches: 9. CDR3: CSAPRDRRVETQYF. The CDR3 coding sequence is TGCAGTGCTCCCCGGGACAGGAGGGTAGAGACCCAGTACTTC.

The sample holds a few counts of this clonotype. The chain employs TRBV2 and TRBJ2-7, with 11 bases identical to TRBD2. CDR3 length equals 15 residues. Germline CDR1 is SNHLY and CDR2 is FYNNEI. Trimming took 2 bases from V and 4 from J; bases not matched to a gene: 4. The CDR3 loop is CASSETGLAAYEQYF. The CDR3 coding sequence is TGTGCCAGCAGTGAAACGGGACTAGCGGCGTACGAGCAGTACTTC.

This clonotype was found a few times. This chain connects TRBV12-3 or TRBV12-4 to TRBJ2-5; a weak D match, TRBD2 (5 bases). This CDR3 comprises 14 residues. V was cut by 4 bases and J by 5 bases, with 14 bases left in between. The CDR3 reads CASSSQPGSETQYF. The CDR3 DNA sequence: TGTGCCAGCAGTTCCCAGCCGGGGTCGGAGACCCAGTACTTC.

A single count supports this clonotype. This rearrangement joins TRBV20-1 to TRBJ2-5, with 7 nucleotides matching TRBD1. Germline-derived CDR1 and CDR2 are DFQATT and SNEGSKA (reference sequence). Trimming removed 6 bases from V and 3 bases from J; junction bases left unmatched: 4. CDR3 length: 12 residues. The chain's CDR3 is CSARDSKETQYF. The DNA for the CDR3 is TGCAGTGCCCGGGACAGCAAAGAGACCCAGTACTTC.

Of note for this clonotype: This could be a read error, since a much larger clone is one nucleotide away. The conserved phenylalanine or tryptophan is not found at the CDR3 terminus, so this likely reflects a read error. This rearrangement joins TRBV19 to TRBJ1-1, with TRBD1 as a possible D gene (5 bases). The CDR3 runs 15 residues. Trimming shortened V by 1 base and J by 1 base, and 10 bases separated the two germline ends. The germline CDR1 and CDR2 sequences are LNHDA and SQIVND (reference sequence). The CDR3 here is CASSIGPGQNTEAFY. The DNA of the CDR3 is TGTGCCAGTAGTATAGGCCCCGGACAGAACACTGAAGCTTTCTAT.

A note on this clonotype: One junction end does not reproduce the germline sequence, and a read error may be involved. V gene TRBV28 combines with J gene TRBJ2-7; 8 positions agree with TRBD2. The CDR3 length is 14 residues. CDR1 and CDR2 from the germline V gene are MDHEN and SYDVKM. CDR3 in DNA: TGTGCCAGCAGTCTCCCCTTCGCGGGAGGCCCTACTGTCTTC. The encoded protein is CASSLPFAGGPTVF.

This clonotype has just a few counts. Since a much larger clone is just one base distant, this may be a read error. The V and J genes are TRBV28 and TRBJ2-5; D is possibly TRBD1 (6 bases). The V gene lost 3 bases and the J gene lost 1 base, with 18 bases spanning the gap. The CDR3 has 17 amino acids. Germline-derived CDR1 and CDR2 are MDHEN and SYDVKM. The CDR3: CASSFPYLTGIQETQYF. CDR3 nucleotides: TGTGCCAGCAGTTTTCCCTATCTGACAGGCATCCAAGAGACCCAGTACTTC.

The chain combines TRBV2 with TRBJ1-2; D unclear. Germline V gene sequence: CDR1 SNHLY, CDR2 FYNNEI. This CDR3 spans 13 amino acids. The germline V and J ends were trimmed by 3 bases and 4 bases, with 9 bases remaining between them. The CDR3, as DNA: TGTGCCAGCAGTGATGAGGATACCTATGGCTACACCTTC. Protein: CASSDEDTYGYTF.

Many counts were recorded for this clonotype. This chain uses TRBV19 with TRBJ2-2, with D possibly being TRBD2 (6 bases). The CDR3 contains 14 residues. The germline V gene encodes CDR1 LNHDA and CDR2 SQIVND (reference sequence). V was shortened by 3 bases and J by 6 bases, with 11 bases between the two germline ends. CDR3 DNA: TGTGCCAGTAGTATTCGAACGGGGGCCGGGGAGCTGTTTTTT. This encodes CASSIRTGAGELFF.